The next 24 T cell receptor beta chains were all read from a single sample in a study of shared clonotypes between healthy human individuals. Sequencing used immunoSEQ multiplex PCR; TCRdb keeps in-frame clones, though not all of them. Of 2 million to 2.5 million clones listed, more than 90% are singletons. The sequenced sample was naive CD4+ T cells sorted from blood. Subset given: CD45RA+ positively selected. These receptors were collected from a man aged 18 to 29 in good health.

J is TRBJ1-2 and V is TRBV7-9; D perhaps matches TRBD1 (5 bases). The CDR3 contains 14 residues. CDR1 SEHNR and CDR2 FQNEAQ come from the germline V gene (reference sequence). V lost 5 bases, J lost 6 bases, and 16 bases lay in between. The CDR3 spells CASSIRGEAHGYTF. The CDR3 DNA follows: TGTGCCAGCAGCATCCGGGGGGAGGCCCATGGCTACACCTTC.

This chain links TRBV4-1 with TRBJ2-3; 9 bases line up with TRBD2. Germline V gives CDR1 MGHRA, CDR2 YSYEKL. After removal of 1 base from V and 7 bases from J, the junction contained 12 bases not matched to a gene. The CDR3 runs 17 residues. CDR3 in amino acids: CASSQGIGRGGVNTQYF. CDR3 coding DNA: TGCGCCAGCAGCCAAGGAATTGGGCGGGGGGGTGTGAATACGCAGTATTTT.

The rearrangement links TRBV4-1 to TRBJ2-3; TRBD2 matches at 10 bases. The CDR3 has 19 residues. Germline CDR1 MGHRA, CDR2 YSYEKL. With 0 bases clipped from V and 0 bases from J, the junction kept 9 bases outside the gene matches. CDR3 amino acids: CASSQESDSGRPSTDTQYF. The CDR3 DNA is TGCGCCAGCAGCCAAGAGTCTGATAGCGGGAGGCCCAGCACAGATACGCAGTATTTT.

The V and J genes are TRBV7-9 and TRBJ2-2; no definite D call. This CDR3 comprises 14 residues. The germline gives CDR1 SEHNR, CDR2 FQNEAQ (reference sequence). Trimming cost V 2 bases and J 5 bases, with 9 bases left between them. In DNA, the CDR3 is TGTGCCAGCAGCTTAATTGCAATAACCGGGGAGCTGTTTTTT. It yields the protein CASSLIAITGELFF.

This chain links TRBV28 with TRBJ2-7; D remains unclear. V lost 3 bases and J 2 bases, leaving 11 bases between the germline ends. The CDR3 spans 14 residues. Germline V gene lookup returns CDR1 MDHEN and CDR2 SYDVKM. This chain's CDR3 is CASSFSATTYEQYF. CDR3 bases: TGTGCCAGCAGTTTCAGCGCGACAACCTACGAGCAGTACTTC.

The chain has TRBV5-1 and TRBJ1-6; D gene uncertain. The CDR3 contains 12 residues. V was shortened by 6 bases and J by 9 bases, with 10 bases between the two germline ends. Germline loops: CDR1 SGHRS, CDR2 YFSETQ. DNA of the CDR3: TGCGCCAGCACCGATCGGGGTTCACCCCTCCACTTT. Amino acid sequence: CASTDRGSPLHF. Together with reference TRBV5-1 and TRBJ1-6, the CDR3 gives the full variable domain: KAGVTQTPRYLIKTRGQQVTLSCSPISGHRSVSWYQQTPGQGLQFLFEYFSETQRNKGNFPGRFSGRQFSNSRSEMNVSTLELGDSALYLCASTDRGSPLHFGNGTRLTVT.

The chain couples TRBV28 to TRBJ1-3, with D perhaps matching TRBD1 (6 bases). The CDR3 extends over 14 amino acids. Trimming stripped 10 bases from V and 3 bases from J, with 16 bases between. From germline, CDR1 is MDHEN and CDR2 SYDVKM. Written as DNA, the CDR3 is TGTGCCATCGGGGGGCGCAACCGTGGAAACACCATATATTTT. It encodes CAIGGRNRGNTIYF.

J is TRBJ2-2 and V is TRBV15; D is unresolved. V shed 0 bases and J shed 7 bases, with 12 bases lying between them. CDR1 LNHNV and CDR2 YYDKDF come from the germline V gene (reference sequence). The CDR3 extends over 15 amino acids. For the CDR3, the DNA is TGTGCCACCAGCAGAGAAGAAGTGGGCGGCGGGGAGCTGTTTTTT. It translates to CATSREEVGGGELFF.

A note on this clone: The same CDR3 is also encoded by other DNA sequences in this sample. The chain is built from TRBV6-5 and TRBJ2-2; no clear D gene. CDR3 length: 14 residues. The germline V gene has CDR1 MNHEY and CDR2 SVGAGI. Trimming took off 1 base at V and 2 bases at J, with 5 bases between the two ends. CDR3 nucleotide sequence: TGTGCCAGCAGTTACTTGCTTAACACCGGGGAGCTGTTTTTT. Amino acid sequence: CASSYLLNTGELFF.

A word on this clone: This same CDR3 is encoded by further DNA sequences in the sample. The chain links TRBV18 to TRBJ2-7, with D maybe TRBD2 (6 bases). CDR1 and CDR2 from the germline V gene are KGHSH and LQKENI. This CDR3 spans 13 amino acids. Deletions cut 3 bases from V and 4 bases from J, with 10 bases between. CDR3 DNA: TGTGCCAGCTCACCTAGCGGACTTTACGAGCAGTACTTC. This translates into CASSPSGLYEQYF.

The CDR3 loop reads CASSYSDDTQYF. For the CDR3, the DNA is TGTGCCAGCAGTTACTCGGATGATACGCAGTATTTT. The J gene is TRBJ2-3, the V gene TRBV6-6; the D is unclear. This CDR3 has 12 amino acids. CDR1 MNHNY and CDR2 SVGAGI come from the germline V gene (reference sequence). The V and J ends lost 0 bases and 6 bases respectively, with 4 bases between them.

The chain is built from TRBV5-4 and TRBJ1-5, with TRBD1 as a possible D gene (5 bases). The CDR3 contains 12 residues. V lost 6 bases and J 6 bases, leaving 10 bases between the germline ends. The germline gives CDR1 SGHNT, CDR2 YYREEE (reference sequence). The CDR3 reads CASTEGPQPQHF. The CDR3 region has the DNA TGTGCCAGCACCGAGGGACCTCAGCCCCAGCATTTT.

V gene TRBV14 combines with J gene TRBJ2-2; either TRBD1 or TRBD2 may supply D (6 bases each). The V end was cut by 6 bases, the J end by 3 bases, with 14 bases between. This CDR3 contains 15 residues. Germline assignment: CDR1 SGHDN and CDR2 FVKESK. The CDR3 loop is CASRKGGVDTGELFF. CDR3 nucleotides: TGTGCCAGCAGAAAGGGGGGAGTGGACACCGGGGAGCTGTTTTTT. Filled out from reference TRBV14 and TRBJ2-2, the complete variable domain reads EAGVTQFPSHSVIEKGQTVTLRCDPISGHDNLYWYRRVMGKEIKFLLHFVKESKQDESGMPNNRFLAERTGGTYSTLKVQPAELEDSGVYFCASRKGGVDTGELFFGEGSRLTVL.

This clone was counted a single time. The V gene is TRBV5-5, the J gene TRBJ2-7; 8 positions agree with TRBD1. The V and J ends lost 4 bases and 4 bases, in that order; junction bases with no gene match: 13. CDR3 size: 16 residues. Germline V gene data show CDR1 as SGHKS and CDR2 as YYEKEE (reference sequence). The CDR3 bases are TGTGCCAGCAGCCCCACCCCGACAGGGGCTTCGTACGAGCAGTACTTC. Translating gives CASSPTPTGASYEQYF.

The rearrangement links TRBV2 to TRBJ2-1, with TRBD2 matching 10 bases. The V and J ends lost 0 bases and 8 bases, in that order; junction bases with no gene match: 4. Germline V CDR1 and CDR2: SNHLY, FYNNEI. The CDR3 runs to 15 residues. CDR3 bases: TGTGCCAGCAGTGAAGCGAGCGGGGGGGTATATGAGCAGTTCTTC. Its protein product is CASSEASGGVYEQFF.

The rearrangement joins TRBV2 to TRBJ1-4, with D unclear. The V end was cut by 6 bases, the J end by 0 bases, with 11 bases between. Germline lookup yields CDR1 SNHLY and CDR2 FYNNEI. The length of the CDR3 is 15 residues. Written as DNA, the CDR3 is TGTGCCAGCAGCCCGGACCTAGCAACTAATGAAAAACTGTTTTTT. It encodes CASSPDLATNEKLFF.

The chain combines TRBV5-1 with TRBJ2-7; the match to TRBD2 covers 12 bases. Trimming removed 4 bases from V and 5 bases from J; junction bases left unmatched: 7. CDR1 and CDR2 (germline): SGHRS, YFSETQ. The CDR3 contains 15 residues. The CDR3 reads CASSPASGGADEQYF. The CDR3, as DNA: TGCGCCAGCAGCCCTGCTAGCGGGGGGGCTGACGAGCAGTACTTC.

This clone showed up just a few times. This chain uses TRBV25-1 with TRBJ1-3, with D perhaps matching TRBD1 (5 bases). This CDR3 region has 16 residues. The germline V gene encodes CDR1 MGHDK and CDR2 SYGVNS. Trimming removed 1 base from V and 0 bases from J, with 10 bases in between. The CDR3, as DNA: TGTGCCAGCAGTGAATCCGGGGGGATCTCTGGAAACACCATATATTTT. The encoded protein is CASSESGGISGNTIYF.

As to this clone: Other DNA sequences within the sample encode an identical CDR3. The chain has TRBV28 and TRBJ2-7; 9 bases fit TRBD1. The CDR3 has 13 amino acids. Germline-derived CDR1 and CDR2 are MDHEN and SYDVKM. Losses at the gene ends were 6 bases for V and 6 bases for J; bases not matched to a gene: 6. The CDR3 coding sequence is TGTGCCAGCAGCTCGGGACAGGGTGGCGAGCAGTACTTC. Translated, it gives CASSSGQGGEQYF.

Regarding this clone: Sequence at one end of the junction differs from germline and may be a read error. Other nucleotide sequences in the sample specify the same CDR3. The V call is TRBV25-1, the J call TRBJ1-4; D may be TRBD1 (5 bases). The CDR3 spans 16 residues. Germline V gene data show CDR1 as MGHDK and CDR2 as SYGVNS. This CDR3 is CASSPTGGRVNEKLFF. The CDR3 DNA reads TGTGCCAGCAGTCCCACTGGAGGCAGGGTTAATGAGAAACTGTTTTTT.

The CDR3 sequence: CAISESQEQNYGYTF. The DNA for the CDR3 is TGTGCCATCAGTGAGTCCCAGGAACAAAACTATGGCTACACCTTC. The chain links TRBV10-3 to TRBJ1-2, with D unresolved. Germline loops: CDR1 ENHRY, CDR2 SYGVKD. The CDR3 runs to 15 residues. V dropped 0 bases and J dropped 2 bases, with 10 bases sitting between them.

The J gene is TRBJ1-6, the V gene TRBV5-1; possibly TRBD1 for D (5 bases). The germline gives CDR1 SGHRS, CDR2 YFSETQ. The CDR3 length is 15 residues. V dropped 4 bases and J dropped 4 bases, with 12 bases sitting between them. CDR3 in amino acids: CASSPGLTYNSPLHF. The CDR3 region has the DNA TGCGCCAGCAGCCCGGGACTGACGTATAATTCACCCCTCCACTTT. The full variable domain, with the rest looked up from reference TRBV5-1 and TRBJ1-6, is KAGVTQTPRYLIKTRGQQVTLSCSPISGHRSVSWYQQTPGQGLQFLFEYFSETQRNKGNFPGRFSGRQFSNSRSEMNVSTLELGDSALYLCASSPGLTYNSPLHFGNGTRLTVT.

The chain joins TRBV18 to TRBJ1-1; no clear D. The germline CDR1 and CDR2 sequences are KGHSH and LQKENI. This CDR3 is built from 13 residues. The V end was cut by 2 bases, the J end by 6 bases, with 10 bases between. CDR3 DNA sequence: TGTGCCAGCTCACCAAGGGAGGATCCTGAAGCTTTCTTT. It translates to CASSPREDPEAFF.

The chain recombines TRBV30 with TRBJ1-2; 8 bases are shared with TRBD1. The CDR3 is 15 residues long. The V segment lost 5 bases and the J segment 4 bases; nucleotides outside the gene matches: 12. CDR1 and CDR2 from the germline V gene are GTSNPN and SVGIG (reference sequence). This CDR3 is CAWVRGGQGAYGYTF. In nucleotides, the CDR3 is TGTGCCTGGGTGAGAGGCGGCCAGGGGGCCTATGGCTACACCTTC.